The sequence of this T cell receptor beta chain was determined in a study of blood T cells in healthy people across ages. This clonotype has just a few counts. Its antigen remains unknown. Every sample had a minimum of 6 million PBMCs isolated. The authors extracted at least 5 micrograms of total RNA per sample. A second about 6 to 12 cycle PCR used barcoded and J-beta primers. MiXCR was run by TCRdb on the 5' RACE reads, yielding one entry per CDR3 protein. There are 1.5 million to 2 million distinct CDR3 sequences in the sample; 28% occur only once, and 7.7% lies in the top ten. Study-wide results and limits: A strong correlation was seen between TCR beta diversity and naive T cell percentage.

Sequencing input: blood. This sequence was found in a woman aged 25 to 45 in good health.

CDR3 region: CASSAGPIDEQFF. CDR3 DNA sequence: TGTGCCAGCAGCGCGGGACCTATCGATGAGCAGTTCTTC. V usage is TRBV7-2 and J usage is TRBJ2-1, with D possibly TRBD2 on 6 matching bases. The CDR3 totals 13 residues. The V end lost 5 bases, the J end lost 8 bases, and 13 bases lay between the germline ends. Germline loops: CDR1 SGHTA, CDR2 FQGNSA.